This TCR beta chain stems from a study of blood T cells in healthy people across ages. Findings and limits, study-wide: It was not possible, with unsorted PBMCs, to conclusively compare naive and antigen-experienced cells. The study found more naive CD4+ cells and higher diversity in long-lived than aged donors.

This CDR3 contains 19 residues. V gave up 3 bases and J gave up 7 bases, with 29 bases separating them. Germline V gives CDR1 SGHTA, CDR2 FQGNSA. A J-beta primer mix and a sample-barcoded 5' primer were used in a second PCR of about 7 to 12 cycles. At least 3 million CDR3-containing paired-end reads were obtained per sample. From the 5' RACE reads, TCRdb called clonotypes with MiXCR, one entry per CDR3 protein. Among about 970,000 distinct CDR3 sequences listed, roughly half were seen once. Comments on this clonotype: What it recognizes is unknown.

The receptor was derived from a woman aged 55 to 70 in good health. Sequencing input: blood. The V call is TRBV7-2, the J call TRBJ2-3; D is unclear. The CDR3 here is CASSFYLGDFRFGSNTQYF. The CDR3 DNA sequence: TGTGCCAGCAGCTTCTATTTAGGAGACTTCCGGTTTGGCAGTAATACGCAGTATTTT.